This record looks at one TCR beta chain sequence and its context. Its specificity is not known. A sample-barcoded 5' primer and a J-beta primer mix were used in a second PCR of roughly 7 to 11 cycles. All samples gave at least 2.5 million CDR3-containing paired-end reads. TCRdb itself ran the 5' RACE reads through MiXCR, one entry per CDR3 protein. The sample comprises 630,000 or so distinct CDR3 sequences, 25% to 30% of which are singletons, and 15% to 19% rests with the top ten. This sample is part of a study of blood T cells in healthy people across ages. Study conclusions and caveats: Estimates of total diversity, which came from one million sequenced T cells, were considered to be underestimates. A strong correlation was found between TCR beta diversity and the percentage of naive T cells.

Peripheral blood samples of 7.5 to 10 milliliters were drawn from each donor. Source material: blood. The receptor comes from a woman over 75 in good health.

CDR3 residues: CASSQVGTAKLFF. The CDR3 region has the DNA TGTGCCAGCAGCCAAGTAGGGACAGCCAAACTGTTTTTT. This chain joins TRBV3-1 and TRBJ1-4, with 7 nucleotides matching TRBD1. The J segment lost 11 bases and the V segment lost 1 base, leaving 4 bases of the junction unmatched. The CDR3 spans 13 residues. From germline, CDR1 is LGHDT and CDR2 YNNKEL (reference sequence).